This T cell receptor (beta chain) was documented in a study of blood T cells in healthy people across ages. Extraction of total RNA produced a minimum of 5.5 micrograms from each sample. Trimming shortened V by 5 bases and J by 0 bases, and 15 bases separated the two germline ends. Per the germline V gene, CDR1 is SGHTA and CDR2 is FQGTGA. This CDR3 spans 16 amino acids. A J-beta primer mix and a sample-barcoded 5' primer were used in a second PCR of about 7 to 12 cycles. TCRdb passed the 5' RACE reads through MiXCR, listing each CDR3 protein once. The sample holds hundreds of thousands of distinct CDR3 sequences, roughly 48% seen once.

This chain connects TRBV7-3 to TRBJ2-3; TRBD2 is a possible D gene (6 bases). The clonotype comes from a man older than 75 in good health. The specimen sequenced was blood. The CDR3: CASSPQLALSTDTQYF. The CDR3 DNA reads as TGTGCCAGCAGCCCACAACTAGCACTGAGCACAGATACGCAGTATTTT.